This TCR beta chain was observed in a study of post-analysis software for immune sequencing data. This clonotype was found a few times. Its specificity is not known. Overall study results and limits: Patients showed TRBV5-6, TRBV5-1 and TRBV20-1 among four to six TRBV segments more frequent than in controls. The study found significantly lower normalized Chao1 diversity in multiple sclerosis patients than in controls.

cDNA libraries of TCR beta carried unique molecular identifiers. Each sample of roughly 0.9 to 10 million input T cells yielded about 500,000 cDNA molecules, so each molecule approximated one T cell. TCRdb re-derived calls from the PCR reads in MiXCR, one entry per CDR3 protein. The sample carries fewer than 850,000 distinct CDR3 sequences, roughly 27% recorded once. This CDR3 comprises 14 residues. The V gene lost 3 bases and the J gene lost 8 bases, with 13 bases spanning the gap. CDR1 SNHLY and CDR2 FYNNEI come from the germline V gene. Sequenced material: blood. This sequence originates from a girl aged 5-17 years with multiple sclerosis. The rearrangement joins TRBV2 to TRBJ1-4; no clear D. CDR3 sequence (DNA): TGTGCCAGCAGTGAGCTTACTGACGGAGAAAAACTGTTTTTT. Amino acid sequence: CASSELTDGEKLFF.